Given below is one TCR beta chain in context. The data were produced by immunoSEQ multiplex PCR, yet TCRdb's version contains in-frame clones alone and is incomplete. The data show approximately 140,000 clones, with 93% seen just once and less than 2% held by the top ten. This sample is part of a study of T cell responses to AZD1222 COVID-19 vaccine. V was cut by 1 base and J by 9 bases, with 19 bases left in between. CDR1 and CDR2 from the germline V gene are SGHRS and YFSETQ. The length of the CDR3 is 15 residues. Sequencing was performed on peripheral blood, taken on day 0 of AZD1222 vaccination. The TCR sequence derives from an adult in good health. The V and J genes are TRBV5-1 and TRBJ2-5; D is ambiguous. CDR3: CASSLSPGTFEAQYF. Written as DNA, the CDR3 is TGCGCCAGCAGCTTGAGCCCCGGAACGTTCGAGGCCCAGTACTTC.